The 28 T cell receptor beta chains given below trace back to one sample, sequenced in a study of cytomegalovirus exposure and HLA in healthy donors. The PCR employed 60 Vbeta primers together with 13 Jbeta primers. Produced via immunoSEQ multiplex PCR; TCRdb's table is partial and in-frame only. The sample lists 110,000 to 150,000 clones, about three quarters seen once, with about 4% in the top ten. Sequencing input: PBMCs. These receptor sequences come from a male donor in good health and CMV-seronegative.

The gene calls are TRBV6-5 and TRBJ1-2; no definite D call. V shed 8 bases and J shed 6 bases, with 10 bases lying between them. CDR1 and CDR2 from the germline V gene are MNHEY and SVGAGI. The CDR3 is made up of 11 amino acids. The CDR3, as DNA: TGTGCCAGCCGGCGAGGGAATGGCTACACCTTC. Translating gives CASRRGNGYTF.

The V and J genes are TRBV27 and TRBJ1-2, with a possible D match to TRBD1 (5 bases). The CDR3 is made up of 13 amino acids. V lost 2 bases and J lost 4, with 8 bases in between. The germline V gene encodes CDR1 MNHEY and CDR2 SMNVEV (reference sequence). Written as DNA, the CDR3 is TGTGCCAGCAGTTTAGGGCAGGGCTATGGCTACACCTTC. It specifies CASSLGQGYGYTF.

The chain carries TRBV5-5 and TRBJ2-7, with D possibly TRBD1 on 6 matching bases. CDR1 and CDR2 from the germline V gene are SGHKS and YYEKEE (reference sequence). Trimming took 1 base from V and 3 from J, leaving 11 bases between them. The CDR3 covers 14 residues. Here the CDR3 reads CASSLTGIDYEQYF. The CDR3 region has the DNA TGTGCCAGCAGCTTGACAGGGATAGACTACGAGCAGTACTTC.

The chain links TRBV6-4 to TRBJ2-3, with TRBD2 identical over 16 bases. CDR3 length: 16 amino acids. Germline loops: CDR1 MRHNA, CDR2 SNTAGT. J gave up 4 bases and V 4 bases, and 2 bases lay outside the gene matches. The DNA of the CDR3 is TGTGCCAGCAGTGGGGGACTAGCGGGAGGGCCAGATACGCAGTATTTT. Translated, it gives CASSGGLAGGPDTQYF.

The chain joins TRBV29-1 to TRBJ2-7; possibly TRBD2 for D (6 bases). V was shortened by 1 base and J by 4 bases, with 17 bases between the two germline ends. The length of the CDR3 is 15 residues. Germline lookup yields CDR1 SQVTM and CDR2 ANQGSEA. The CDR3, as DNA: TGCAGCGTTGAAGTCGTCCTAGAGGGGAGGTACGAGCAGTACTTC. Its protein is CSVEVVLEGRYEQYF.

The rearrangement links TRBV29-1 to TRBJ2-6, with D unresolved. V shed 3 bases and J shed 2 bases, with 5 bases lying between them. Germline V gene lookup returns CDR1 SQVTM and CDR2 ANQGSEA. This CDR3 region has 13 residues. The DNA of the CDR3 is TGCAGCGTTGATACAGCTGGGGCCAACGTCCTGACTTTC. It specifies CSVDTAGANVLTF.

V usage is TRBV11-2 and J usage is TRBJ2-1, with 9 positions matching TRBD1. This CDR3 has 16 amino acids. V shed 4 bases and J 0 bases; nucleotides not matched to a gene: 4. CDR1 SGHAT and CDR2 FQNNGV come from the germline V gene. CDR3 coding DNA: TGTGCCAGCAGCTCCGGACAGGGGCGCTCCTACAATGAGCAGTTCTTC. Amino acids: CASSSGQGRSYNEQFF.

The V call is TRBV30, the J call TRBJ2-1; possible D gene TRBD1, 5 bases. CDR1 is GTSNPN and CDR2 is SVGIG in the germline V gene (reference sequence). V lost 3 bases to trimming and J lost 2 bases, with 11 bases between them. The CDR3 is made up of 14 amino acids. In DNA, the CDR3 is TGTGCCTGGAGGTCACAGGCTACCTACAATGAGCAGTTCTTC. It is translated as CAWRSQATYNEQFF.

The chain uses TRBV14 and TRBJ2-3, with D possibly being TRBD1 (6 bases). This CDR3 contains 16 residues. Trimming took 3 bases from V and 5 from J, leaving 18 bases between them. Germline V gene data show CDR1 as SGHDN and CDR2 as FVKESK. CDR3 sequence (DNA): TGTGCCAGCAGCCAGCTGGGGGCCAGTCTCGGAGATACGCAGTATTTT. This encodes CASSQLGASLGDTQYF.

This clone was found a few times. This chain joins TRBV7-8 and TRBJ2-7, with 11 bases matching TRBD1. V shed 6 bases and J 3 bases; nucleotides not matched to a gene: 4. Germline loops: CDR1 SGHVS, CDR2 FQNEAQ. CDR3 size: 14 residues. The CDR3 protein is CASRTGTGGYEQYF. CDR3 bases: TGTGCCAGCAGAACCGGGACAGGGGGCTACGAGCAGTACTTC.

This sequence joins TRBV29-1 and TRBJ2-3; 9 nucleotides match TRBD2. This CDR3 is built from 14 residues. Germline values: CDR1 SQVTM, CDR2 ANQGSEA. J lost 1 base, V lost 3 bases, and 2 bases had no gene match. CDR3 DNA: TGCAGCGTTGAGAGACTAGCGGGCACAGATACGCAGTATTTT. It encodes CSVERLAGTDTQYF.

The chain recombines TRBV10-1 with TRBJ1-4; D is perhaps TRBD1 (5 bases). With 0 bases removed from V and 8 bases from J, the gap between germline ends came to 16 bases. CDR1 and CDR2 from the germline V gene are WNHNN and SYGVQD (reference sequence). CDR3 length: 16 amino acids. The CDR3 DNA follows: TGCGCCAGCAGTGAGTCGGGGGAGGGCCCCAGGGAAAAACTGTTTTTT. The encoded protein is CASSESGEGPREKLFF.

Only a few counts were recorded for this clone. The chain uses TRBV5-1 and TRBJ1-5; 7 nucleotides match TRBD1. This CDR3 has 14 residues. The germline CDR1 and CDR2 sequences are SGHRS and YFSETQ. V lost 0 bases to trimming and J lost 7 bases; unmatched junction nucleotides: 4. This chain's CDR3 is CASSLDTGAQPQHF. DNA for the CDR3: TGCGCCAGCAGCTTGGATACAGGGGCCCAGCCCCAGCATTTT.

This chain links TRBV7-9 with TRBJ2-1, with 12 bases lining up with TRBD2. CDR1 is SEHNR and CDR2 is FQNEAQ in the germline V gene (reference sequence). V dropped 1 base and J dropped 4; count of bases not matched to a gene: 2. The CDR3 covers 16 residues. CDR3 in DNA: TGTGCCAGCAGCTTAGGGACTAGCGGGACTTACAATGAGCAGTTCTTC. Translated, it gives CASSLGTSGTYNEQFF.

The chain is built from TRBV11-2 and TRBJ2-5, with 10 bases matching TRBD1. Germline loops: CDR1 SGHAT, CDR2 FQNNGV. V was pared by 0 bases and J by 5 bases, with 6 bases of the junction left unmatched. This CDR3 comprises 16 residues. As DNA, the CDR3 is TGTGCCAGCAGCTTAGACCCCGGGACAGGGGTTGAGACCCAGTACTTC. It yields the protein CASSLDPGTGVETQYF.

The chain employs TRBV29-1 and TRBJ2-1; 11 bases agree with TRBD1. The CDR3 extends over 15 amino acids. CDR1 and CDR2 from the germline V gene are SQVTM and ANQGSEA. The CDR3 sequence is CSVLGQGASYNEQFF. CDR3 nucleotide sequence: TGCAGTGTCCTAGGACAGGGGGCCTCGTATAATGAGCAGTTCTTC.

The rearrangement joins TRBV4-3 to TRBJ2-5, with D perhaps matching TRBD1 (5 bases). The CDR3 consists of 16 residues. The germline V and J ends were trimmed by 0 bases and 5 bases, with 16 bases remaining between them. In germline, CDR1 is LGHNA, CDR2 YSLEER. The DNA for the CDR3 is TGCGCCAGCAGCCAAGATTTGGGGCACTTGGGGGAGACCCAGTACTTC. Translation: CASSQDLGHLGETQYF.

This chain uses TRBV14 with TRBJ1-1; D remains ambiguous. CDR1 and CDR2 from the germline V gene are SGHDN and FVKESK. The CDR3 runs 16 residues. V shed 4 bases and J shed 0 bases, with 15 bases lying between them. CDR3 residues: CASSPPGKRMNTEAFF. In DNA, the CDR3 is TGTGCCAGCAGCCCCCCCGGGAAACGGATGAACACTGAAGCTTTCTTT.

This clone has only a few counts. V is TRBV7-2 and J is TRBJ2-5, with D maybe TRBD2 (6 bases). The J call could be wrong; TRBJ2-7 is a better fit for the DNA end. CDR1 and CDR2 (germline): SGHTA, FQGNSA. The CDR3 covers 15 residues. The DNA for the CDR3 is TGTGCCAGCAGCTCGGGAGCGATTCTCGGCTACGAGCAGTACTTC. Protein product: CASSSGAILGYEQYF.

The V and J genes are TRBV19 and TRBJ2-7; TRBD2 matches 10 bases. From germline, CDR1 is LNHDA and CDR2 SQIVND (reference sequence). V was pared by 6 bases and J by 2 bases, with 7 bases of the junction left unmatched. The CDR3 contains 15 residues. CDR3 nucleotides: TGTGCCAGTAGGGCGGGACTAGCGACTCCCTACGAGCAGTACTTC. Translated: CASRAGLATPYEQYF.

The chain links TRBV5-1 to TRBJ2-7, with 11 bases that match TRBD2. The germline V gene encodes CDR1 SGHRS and CDR2 YFSETQ. The CDR3 sequence is 16 residues long. The J segment lost 0 bases and the V segment lost 3 bases, leaving 5 bases of the junction unmatched. This CDR3 reads CASSSPSGGHSYEQYF. CDR3 sequence (DNA): TGCGCCAGCAGCTCTCCTAGCGGGGGGCACTCCTACGAGCAGTACTTC.

The chain is built from TRBV5-1 and TRBJ1-1, with TRBD1 matching over 7 bases. The junction had 7 bases not matched to a gene; V was cut back by 2 bases and J by 0 bases. Germline loops: CDR1 SGHRS, CDR2 YFSETQ. This CDR3 is built from 16 residues. CDR3 bases: TGCGCCAGCAGCTTTCCCCAAGGGGGCTTGAACACTGAAGCTTTCTTT. This encodes CASSFPQGGLNTEAFF. Full variable domain (rest looked up from reference TRBV5-1 and TRBJ1-1): KAGVTQTPRYLIKTRGQQVTLSCSPISGHRSVSWYQQTPGQGLQFLFEYFSETQRNKGNFPGRFSGRQFSNSRSEMNVSTLELGDSALYLCASSFPQGGLNTEAFFGQGTRLTVV.

This chain uses TRBV4-2 with TRBJ2-7; 9 bases fit TRBD1. The germline gives CDR1 LGHNA, CDR2 YNFKEQ. This CDR3 has 16 amino acids. V trimming: 3 bases; J trimming: 4 bases; junction bases outside the gene matches: 10. The CDR3 loop reads CASSQQQGQGGYEQYF. The CDR3 DNA sequence: TGTGCCAGCAGCCAGCAACAGGGACAGGGTGGATACGAGCAGTACTTC.

The chain links TRBV6-5 to TRBJ2-3, with 8 nucleotides matching TRBD2. J was trimmed by 7 bases and V by 2 bases; bases with no gene match: 5. CDR1 and CDR2 from the germline V gene are MNHEY and SVGAGI. This CDR3 has 14 amino acids. The DNA for the CDR3 is TGTGCCAGCAGTTACGAACTAGCGGCGAATACGCAGTATTTT. It yields the protein CASSYELAANTQYF.

The chain recombines TRBV9 with TRBJ1-1; perhaps TRBD1 as D (6 bases). There are 13 residues in the CDR3. Germline CDR1 and CDR2: SGDLS and YYNGEE. V gave up 3 bases and J gave up 4 bases, with 10 bases separating them. CDR3 region: CASSAGVSTEAFF. The CDR3 region has the DNA TGTGCCAGCAGCGCAGGGGTGAGCACTGAAGCTTTCTTT.

In this sample, this clone turned up a few times. The rearrangement uses TRBV7-8 and TRBJ2-2; 10 bases line up with TRBD1. Germline CDR1 reads SGHVS; CDR2 reads FQNEAQ. The length of the CDR3 is 18 residues. V was pared by 5 bases and J by 4 bases, with 13 bases of the junction left unmatched. Here the CDR3 DNA reads TGTGCCAGCAGCCTCACCTTCGGACAGGGGGGGACCACCGGGGAGCTGTTTTTT. It encodes CASSLTFGQGGTTGELFF.

The rearrangement uses TRBV28 and TRBJ1-1, with D possibly matching TRBD1 (5 bases). Germline loops: CDR1 MDHEN, CDR2 SYDVKM. The CDR3 has 12 residues. Trimming took 10 bases from V and 5 from J, leaving 14 bases between them. The CDR3 DNA reads TGTGCCACCGGGGGGTGGATTACTGAAGCTTTCTTT. Its protein is CATGGWITEAFF.

The chain couples TRBV2 to TRBJ2-7, with 9 positions matching TRBD1. The CDR3 is made up of 14 amino acids. V lost 5 bases, J lost 3 bases, and 5 bases stayed unmatched. Germline V CDR1 and CDR2: SNHLY, FYNNEI. The CDR3 nucleotides are TGTGCCAGCAGTAGGACAGGGGCCCTCTACGAGCAGTACTTC. Residues: CASSRTGALYEQYF.